This entry lists 29 T cell receptor beta chains sequenced from one sample in a study of T cells in Graves' hyperthyroidism and ophthalmopathy. TCR beta CDR3 sequences were amplified from RNA transcripts. The study used the HTBI primer set for a first-round RT-PCR of the TCR CDR3. TCRdb reprocessed the multiplex PCR reads via MiXCR and lists one record per CDR3 protein. The sample carries hundreds of thousands of distinct CDR3 sequences, 25% to 30% recorded once. Source material: blood. These receptors came from a man aged 35-49 years with Graves' hyperthyroidism that later progressed to Graves' ophthalmopathy.

J is TRBJ1-1 and V is TRBV19; 7 positions agree with TRBD1. Germline CDR1 reads LNHDA; CDR2 reads SQIVND (reference sequence). V trimming: 5 bases; J trimming: 10 bases; junction bases outside the gene matches: 16. The CDR3 has 15 amino acids. CDR3 in amino acids: CASSLFRDSRPSAFF. In DNA form, the CDR3 reads TGTGCCAGTAGTCTCTTCCGGGACAGTCGTCCGTCAGCTTTCTTT. The variable domain in full, with the rest retrieved from reference TRBV19 and TRBJ1-1, is DGGITQSPKYLFRKEGQNVTLSCEQNLNHDAMYWYRQDPGQGLRLIYYSQIVNDFQKGDIAEGYSVSREKKESFPLTVTSAQKNPTAFYLCASSLFRDSRPSAFFGQGTRLTVV.

This clonotype was seen a handful of times. The V and J genes are TRBV6-2 or TRBV6-3 and TRBJ2-4; no firm D call. The CDR3 has 12 amino acids. The V end lost 2 bases, the J end lost 9 bases, and 8 bases lay between the germline ends. The germline CDR1 and CDR2 sequences are MNHEY and SVGEGT. The CDR3 DNA sequence: TGTGCCAGCAGTTACCTCCGGACCATTCAGTACTTC. Its translation: CASSYLRTIQYF.

The V and J genes are TRBV6-2 or TRBV6-3 and TRBJ1-2; a weak D match, TRBD1 (6 bases). Trimming left V 2 bases short and J 6 bases short, with 13 bases between. The CDR3 is made up of 14 amino acids. The V gene's germline CDR1 is MNHEY and CDR2 SVGEGT. This CDR3 is CASSYRLGGDGYTF. CDR3 in DNA: TGTGCCAGCAGTTACCGGCTTGGGGGCGATGGCTACACCTTC.

This clonotype has ten or more counts. V gene TRBV18 combines with J gene TRBJ2-7, with D perhaps TRBD2 (7 bases). The V gene's germline CDR1 is KGHSH and CDR2 LQKENI. The CDR3 length is 15 residues. Trimming left V 2 bases short and J 12 bases short, with 23 bases between. Here the CDR3 reads CASSPSAGQRRDTYF. The CDR3 DNA reads as TGTGCCAGCTCACCATCAGCGGGACAACGAAGGGATACGTACTTC.

In its sample, this clonotype was seen many times. The chain employs TRBV29-1 and TRBJ2-6; TRBD1 agrees at 9 bases. The CDR3 has 15 residues. Trimming cost V 3 bases and J 4 bases; bases outside gene matches: 4. Per the germline V gene, CDR1 is SQVTM and CDR2 is ANQGSEA. CDR3 region: CSVEGQGQGANVLTF. The CDR3 coding sequence is TGCAGCGTTGAGGGACAGGGACAGGGGGCCAACGTCCTGACTTTC.

This clonotype showed up many times. This rearrangement joins TRBV2 to TRBJ2-7; TRBD2 might be the D (6 bases). Germline V gives CDR1 SNHLY, CDR2 FYNNEI. The V gene lost 5 bases and the J gene lost 3 bases, with 14 bases spanning the gap. The CDR3 has 14 residues. The CDR3 DNA is TGTGCCAGCAGTTACCGGACGGGGGACTACGAGCAGTACTTC. It is translated as CASSYRTGDYEQYF.

This clonotype was detected only a few times. The chain combines TRBV6-5 with TRBJ1-2, with D uncertain. V was trimmed by 0 bases and J by 5 bases, leaving 7 bases between them. CDR1 is MNHEY and CDR2 is SVGAGI in the germline V gene. The CDR3 loop spans 13 amino acids. The DNA of the CDR3 is TGTGCCAGCAGTTACTCGGTGCAGTATGGCTACACCTTC. This encodes CASSYSVQYGYTF.

The chain combines TRBV6-2 or TRBV6-3 with TRBJ1-5; 7 bases are a match to TRBD1. Trimming at V came to 1 base and at J to 4 bases, leaving 4 bases not matched to a gene. From germline, CDR1 is MNHEY and CDR2 SVGEGT. The CDR3 length is 15 residues. CDR3 sequence (DNA): TGTGCCAGCAGTTACTTGGGGACAGCGAATCAGCCCCAGCATTTT. Translated: CASSYLGTANQPQHF.

V and J are TRBV6-1 and TRBJ2-7; D unclear. V shed 7 bases and J shed 2 bases, with 18 bases lying between them. Germline V gene sequence: CDR1 MNHNS, CDR2 SASEGT. This CDR3 is built from 15 residues. The CDR3 loop is CASTDRLSDAYEQYF. DNA for the CDR3: TGTGCCAGCACGGACCGCTTATCTGACGCCTACGAGCAGTACTTC.

As for this clonotype: Since a much larger clone is just one base distant, this may be a read error. This chain joins TRBV30 and TRBJ2-7, with TRBD2 identical over 9 bases. The length of the CDR3 is 14 residues. The trim removed 5 bases at V and 4 bases at J, leaving 9 bases unmatched. Looked up from germline, CDR1 is GTSNPN and CDR2 is SVGIG (reference sequence). The CDR3 region has the DNA TGTGCCTGGGCCGGACGCGGGAGGGAGTACGAGCAGTACTTC. It specifies CAWAGRGREYEQYF.

This clonotype appeared many times. The CDR3 nucleotides are TGTGCCAGCGGCGAGGGTTGGGCCGGGGAGCTGTTTTTT. This translates into CASGEGWAGELFF. The chain joins TRBV12-3 or TRBV12-4 to TRBJ2-2; maybe TRBD2 (5 bases). The ends were cut back, 8 bases at V and 6 bases at J, with 13 bases in the middle. The CDR3 loop spans 13 amino acids.

V and J are TRBV30 and TRBJ1-3; no reliable D call. CDR3 length: 13 amino acids. V lost 7 bases and J lost 0, with 10 bases in between. CDR1 is GTSNPN, CDR2 SVGIG, per germline (reference sequence). The CDR3: CASNGGSGNTIYF. CDR3 sequence (DNA): TGTGCCTCGAACGGAGGCTCTGGAAACACCATATATTTT. The full variable domain, in which reference TRBV30 and TRBJ1-3 provide the parts outside the CDR3, is SQTIHQWPATLVQPVGSPLSLECTVEGTSNPNLYWYRQAAGRGLQLLFYSVGIGQISSEVPQNLSASRPQDRQFILSSKKLLLSDSGFYLCASNGGSGNTIYFGEGSWLTVV.

This clonotype was picked up many times. This chain connects TRBV19 to TRBJ1-1, with unresolved D. The CDR3 has 14 residues. Germline CDR1 LNHDA, CDR2 SQIVND (reference sequence). The V and J ends lost 1 base and 1 base respectively, with 7 bases between them. The CDR3 loop reads CASSIVGENTEAFF. CDR3 sequence (DNA): TGTGCCAGTAGTATAGTTGGTGAGAACACTGAAGCTTTCTTT.

This clonotype occurred many times. The chain is built from TRBV28 and TRBJ2-7, with D perhaps matching TRBD2 (5 bases). Germline V gene sequence: CDR1 MDHEN, CDR2 SYDVKM. The CDR3 is made up of 14 amino acids. The V and J ends lost 3 bases and 3 bases respectively, with 12 bases between them. CDR3 protein: CASSFGGHGYEQYF. CDR3 bases: TGTGCCAGCAGTTTCGGCGGGCATGGCTACGAGCAGTACTTC. The whole variable domain, filled in from reference TRBV28 and TRBJ2-7, reads DVKVTQSSRYLVKRTGEKVFLECVQDMDHENMFWYRQDPGLGLRLIYFSYDVKMKEKGDIPEGYSVSREKKERFSLILESASTNQTSMYLCASSFGGHGYEQYFGPGTRLTVT.

This clonotype was recorded many times. Compared with germline, one end of the junction differs, possibly owing to a read error. The chain employs TRBV10-3 and TRBJ1-1; 10 nucleotides match TRBD1. This CDR3 spans 16 amino acids. Germline V gives CDR1 ENHRY, CDR2 SYGVKD. In nucleotides, the CDR3 is TGTGCCAACAGTGAGCGACAGGGGGCCAGCTCGACTGAAGCTTTCTTT. It translates to CANSERQGASSTEAFF.

This clonotype has at least ten counts. V usage is TRBV11-2 and J usage is TRBJ2-7, with D perhaps assigned TRBD1 or TRBD2 (5 bases each). CDR1 SGHAT and CDR2 FQNNGV come from the germline V gene. The CDR3 sequence is 15 residues long. The V end lost 0 bases, the J end lost 2 bases, and 11 bases lay between the germline ends. The CDR3 DNA reads TGTGCCAGCAGCTTAGATCGGGGCAGACCCTACGAGCAGTACTTC. Translated, it gives CASSLDRGRPYEQYF.

This clonotype was counted ten times or more. J is TRBJ2-5 and V is TRBV3-1; D gene ambiguous. V lost 0 bases and J lost 2, with 4 bases in between. Germline assignment: CDR1 LGHDT and CDR2 YNNKEL (reference sequence). The CDR3 is 13 amino acids. CDR3 protein: CASSQDLQETQYF. CDR3 in DNA: TGTGCCAGCAGCCAAGATTTGCAAGAGACCCAGTACTTC.

The rearrangement links TRBV11-2 to TRBJ1-2, with no clear D. V shed 4 bases and J shed 4 bases, with 16 bases lying between them. In germline, CDR1 is SGHAT, CDR2 FQNNGV. The CDR3 length is 15 residues. The CDR3 nucleotides are TGTGCCAGCAGCTCAACCTCCGCCGGAGCCTATGGCTACACCTTC. Amino acid sequence: CASSSTSAGAYGYTF.

This clonotype was detected many times. The rearrangement uses TRBV7-2 and TRBJ1-1; tentatively, D is TRBD1 (6 bases). V was trimmed by 5 bases and J by 0 bases, leaving 19 bases between them. The CDR3 sequence is 17 residues long. The germline V gene has CDR1 SGHTA and CDR2 FQGNSA. The CDR3 sequence: CASSEQGSLTMNTEAFF. CDR3 DNA: TGTGCCAGCAGCGAACAGGGCTCCTTGACAATGAACACTGAAGCTTTCTTT.

The sample holds many counts of this clonotype. This chain joins TRBV27 and TRBJ2-7; 9 nucleotides line up with TRBD1. There are 15 residues in the CDR3. Trimming cost V 5 bases and J 3 bases; bases outside gene matches: 8. Looked up from germline, CDR1 is MNHEY and CDR2 is SMNVEV (reference sequence). The CDR3: CASSQYRDRDYEQYF. CDR3 nucleotides: TGTGCCAGCAGTCAATACCGGGACAGGGACTACGAGCAGTACTTC.

This clonotype was counted only a few times. The chain carries TRBV14 and TRBJ2-2; D gene unclear. Trimming stripped 4 bases from V and 6 bases from J, with 6 bases between. This CDR3 contains 12 residues. Germline values: CDR1 SGHDN, CDR2 FVKESK. Here the CDR3 reads CASSRISGELFF. The DNA of the CDR3 is TGTGCCAGCAGCCGAATATCCGGGGAGCTGTTTTTT.

The genes are TRBV6-1 and TRBJ1-5; 8 bases agree with TRBD1. Trimming removed 8 bases from V and 1 base from J; junction bases left unmatched: 7. Germline assignment: CDR1 MNHNS and CDR2 SASEGT. CDR3 length: 15 residues. The CDR3 bases are TGTGCCAGCGCCCGACAGGGGAGGAGCAATCAGCCCCAGCATTTT. Translation gives CASARQGRSNQPQHF.

This clonotype was detected ten times or more. The rearrangement joins TRBV10-3 to TRBJ2-5; D gene unclear. This CDR3 region has 13 residues. CDR1 and CDR2 (germline): ENHRY, SYGVKD. V gave up 4 bases and J gave up 4 bases, with 10 bases separating them. CDR3 in amino acids: CAISAVGLETQYF. Written as DNA, the CDR3 is TGTGCCATCAGTGCGGTGGGCCTAGAGACCCAGTACTTC.

This clonotype appeared many times. One junction end does not reproduce the germline sequence, and a read error may be involved. The chain carries TRBV7-7 and TRBJ2-5; 8 nucleotides line up with TRBD2. Germline lookup yields CDR1 SSHAT and CDR2 FNYEAQ (reference sequence). This CDR3 has 14 amino acids. This CDR3 is CASSLAGLEGTQYF. The CDR3 DNA reads TGTGCTAGCAGCTTAGCGGGACTAGAAGGGACCCAGTACTTC.

The gene calls are TRBV7-9 and TRBJ1-2; possibly TRBD1 for D (5 bases). Trimming took off 5 bases at V and 4 bases at J, with 14 bases between the two ends. The CDR3 has 14 residues. Germline V gene lookup returns CDR1 SEHNR and CDR2 FQNEAQ (reference sequence). CDR3 nucleotide sequence: TGTGCCAGCAGCCCCCCCGGGACGGCCTATGGCTACACCTTC. Encoded protein: CASSPPGTAYGYTF.

Ten or more counts support this clonotype. The chain uses TRBV24-1 and TRBJ2-5; 10 bases map to TRBD1. Unmatched junction bases numbered 9, after V lost 3 bases and J lost 3 bases. The CDR3 is 17 residues long. The germline V gene has CDR1 KGHDR and CDR2 SFDVKD. Written as DNA, the CDR3 is TGTGCCACCAGTGATATAGGGACAGGGGATCGAGAAGAGACCCAGTACTTC. This gives the protein CATSDIGTGDREETQYF.

The CDR3 reads CASSYLPGGPRDQPQHF. The CDR3 DNA reads as TGTGCCAGCAGTTACTTGCCAGGAGGCCCACGGGATCAGCCCCAGCATTTT. J is TRBJ1-5 and V is TRBV6-2 or TRBV6-3; D gene uncertain. V shed 1 base and J shed 5 bases, with 18 bases lying between them. This CDR3 contains 17 residues. Germline V gene lookup returns CDR1 MNHEY and CDR2 SVGEGT.

This clonotype was detected many times. The rearrangement links TRBV6-4 to TRBJ1-3; weak D call: TRBD1 (5 bases). Trimming shortened V by 3 bases and J by 4 bases, and 10 bases separated the two germline ends. This CDR3 is built from 14 residues. CDR1 MRHNA and CDR2 SNTAGT come from the germline V gene. The CDR3 reads CASSERDSGNTIYF. The CDR3 DNA reads as TGTGCCAGCAGTGAGAGGGACTCCGGAAACACCATATATTTT.

The CDR3 sequence is CASSLAGPLSYEQYF. The DNA of the CDR3 is TGTGCCAGCAGTTTAGCGGGACCCCTTTCGTACGAGCAGTACTTC. The V and J genes are TRBV27 and TRBJ2-7, with TRBD2 as a possible D gene (6 bases). Per the germline V gene, CDR1 is MNHEY and CDR2 is SMNVEV (reference sequence). With 2 bases removed from V and 4 bases from J, the gap between germline ends came to 15 bases. The CDR3 is made up of 15 amino acids.